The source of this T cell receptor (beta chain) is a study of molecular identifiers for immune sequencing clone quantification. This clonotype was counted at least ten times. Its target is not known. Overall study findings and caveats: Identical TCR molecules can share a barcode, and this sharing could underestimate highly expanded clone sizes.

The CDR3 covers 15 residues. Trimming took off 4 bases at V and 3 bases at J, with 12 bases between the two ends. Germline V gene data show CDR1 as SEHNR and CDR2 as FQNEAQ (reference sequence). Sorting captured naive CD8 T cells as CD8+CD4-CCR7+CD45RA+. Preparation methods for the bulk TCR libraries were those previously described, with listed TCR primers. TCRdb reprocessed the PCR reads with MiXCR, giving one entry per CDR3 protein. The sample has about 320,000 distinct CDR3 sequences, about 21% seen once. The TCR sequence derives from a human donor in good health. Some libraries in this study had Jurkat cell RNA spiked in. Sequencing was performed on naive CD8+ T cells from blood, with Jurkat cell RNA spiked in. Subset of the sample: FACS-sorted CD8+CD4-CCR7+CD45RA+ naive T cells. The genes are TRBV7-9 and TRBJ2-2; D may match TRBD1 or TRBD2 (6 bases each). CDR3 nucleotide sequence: TGTGCCAGCAGCTCGCGGGACATCGACACCGGGGAGCTGTTTTTT. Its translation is CASSSRDIDTGELFF.